This T cell receptor beta chain is from a study of shared clonotypes between healthy human individuals. Points from the study as a whole: Genetic and exposure-history diversity was limited by the few donors. Rarefaction revealed incomplete sorted-subset sequencing despite large depth.

The germline V gene encodes CDR1 SGHTA and CDR2 FQGNSA. After removal of 4 bases from V and 5 bases from J, the junction contained 6 bases not matched to a gene. The length of the CDR3 is 15 residues. Here immunoSEQ multiplex PCR was the method, and the copy in TCRdb shows in-frame clones only, minus some. The sample lists roughly 2.6 million clones, over 85% occurring once. The sample holds one count of this clone. Its cognate antigen is unknown. The chain couples TRBV7-2 to TRBJ2-7, with 12 bases lining up with TRBD2. The source of this sequence is a man aged 18 to 30 in good health. What was sequenced was naive CD4+ T cells sorted from blood. Subset noted: CD45RA+ positively selected. CDR3 sequence (DNA): TGTGCCAGCAGCTGGTCTAGCGGGAGGGCCAACGAGCAGTACTTC. Protein sequence: CASSWSSGRANEQYF. Looking up the rest from reference TRBV7-2 and TRBJ2-7 gives the full variable domain: GAGVSQSPSNKVTEKGKDVELRCDPISGHTALYWYRQSLGQGLEFLIYFQGNSAPDKSGLPSDRFSAERTGGSVSTLTIQRTQQEDSAVYLCASSWSSGRANEQYFGPGTRLTVT.